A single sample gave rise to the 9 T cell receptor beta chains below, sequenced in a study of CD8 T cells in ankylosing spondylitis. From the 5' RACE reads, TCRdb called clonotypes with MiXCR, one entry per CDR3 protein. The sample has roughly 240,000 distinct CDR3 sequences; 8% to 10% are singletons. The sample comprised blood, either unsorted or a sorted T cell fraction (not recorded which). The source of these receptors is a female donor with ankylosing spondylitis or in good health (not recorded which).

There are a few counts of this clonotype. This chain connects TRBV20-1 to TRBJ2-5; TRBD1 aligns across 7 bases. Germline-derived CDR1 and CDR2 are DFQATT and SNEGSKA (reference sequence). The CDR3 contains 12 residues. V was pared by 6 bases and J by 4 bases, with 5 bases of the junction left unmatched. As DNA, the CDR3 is TGCAGTGCCGGACAGGACCCAGAGACCCAGTACTTC. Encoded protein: CSAGQDPETQYF.

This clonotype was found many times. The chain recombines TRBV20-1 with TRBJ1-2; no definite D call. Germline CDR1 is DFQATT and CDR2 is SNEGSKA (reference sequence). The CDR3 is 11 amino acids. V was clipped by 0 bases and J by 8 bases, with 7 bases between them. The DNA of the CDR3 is TGCAGTGCTAGAGATGCGGGGGGCTACACCTTC. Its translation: CSARDAGGYTF.

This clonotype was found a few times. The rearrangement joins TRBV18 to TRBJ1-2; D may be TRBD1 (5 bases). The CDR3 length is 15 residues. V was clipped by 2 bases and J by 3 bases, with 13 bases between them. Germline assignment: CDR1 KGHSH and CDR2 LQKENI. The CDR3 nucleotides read TGTGCCAGCTCACCATTTGGGCAGGGAGACTATGGCTACACCTTC. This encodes CASSPFGQGDYGYTF. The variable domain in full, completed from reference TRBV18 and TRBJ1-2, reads NAGVMQNPRHLVRRRGQEARLRCSPMKGHSHVYWYRQLPEEGLKFMVYLQKENIIDESGMPKERFSAEFPKEGPSILRIQQVVRGDSAAYFCASSPFGQGDYGYTFGSGTRLTVV.

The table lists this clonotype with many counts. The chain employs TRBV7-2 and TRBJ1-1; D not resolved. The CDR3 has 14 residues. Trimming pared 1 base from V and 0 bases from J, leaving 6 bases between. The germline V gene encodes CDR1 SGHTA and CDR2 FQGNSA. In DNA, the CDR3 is TGTGCCAGCAGCTTAGGGAGGATGAACACTGAAGCTTTCTTT. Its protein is CASSLGRMNTEAFF. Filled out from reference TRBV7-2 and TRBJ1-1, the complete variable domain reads GAGVSQSPSNKVTEKGKDVELRCDPISGHTALYWYRQSLGQGLEFLIYFQGNSAPDKSGLPSDRFSAERTGGSVSTLTIQRTQQEDSAVYLCASSLGRMNTEAFFGQGTRLTVV.

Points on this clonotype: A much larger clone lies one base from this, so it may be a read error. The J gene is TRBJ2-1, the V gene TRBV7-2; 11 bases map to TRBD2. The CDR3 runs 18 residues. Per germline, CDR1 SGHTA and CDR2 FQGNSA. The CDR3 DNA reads TGTGCCGGCAGCTTAGCGCCCTCTTTAGCGGGAGGGCGGGATGAGCAGTTCTTC. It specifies CAGSLAPSLAGGRDEQFF.

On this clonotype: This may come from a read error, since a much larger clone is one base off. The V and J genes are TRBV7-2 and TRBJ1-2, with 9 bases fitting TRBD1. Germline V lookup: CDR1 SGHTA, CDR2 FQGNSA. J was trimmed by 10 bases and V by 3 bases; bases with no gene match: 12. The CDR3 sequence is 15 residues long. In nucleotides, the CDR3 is TGTGCCAGCAGCTTCCACCGGGACAGGGTTCATGCCTACACCTTC. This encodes CASSFHRDRVHAYTF.

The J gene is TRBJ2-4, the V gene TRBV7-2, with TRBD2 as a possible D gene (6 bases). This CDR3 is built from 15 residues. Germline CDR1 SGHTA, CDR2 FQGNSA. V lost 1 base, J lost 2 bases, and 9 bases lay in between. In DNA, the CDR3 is TGTGCCAGCAGCTTAGGTGGGGGGACCAAAAACATTCAGTACTTC. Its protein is CASSLGGGTKNIQYF.

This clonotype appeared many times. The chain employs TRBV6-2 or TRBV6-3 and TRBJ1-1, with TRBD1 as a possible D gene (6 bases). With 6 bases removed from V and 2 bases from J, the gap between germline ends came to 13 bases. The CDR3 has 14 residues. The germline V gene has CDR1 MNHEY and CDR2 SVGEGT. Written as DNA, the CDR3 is TGTGCCAGCAGCCCCGGGACAATCAACACTGAAGCTTTCTTT. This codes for CASSPGTINTEAFF.

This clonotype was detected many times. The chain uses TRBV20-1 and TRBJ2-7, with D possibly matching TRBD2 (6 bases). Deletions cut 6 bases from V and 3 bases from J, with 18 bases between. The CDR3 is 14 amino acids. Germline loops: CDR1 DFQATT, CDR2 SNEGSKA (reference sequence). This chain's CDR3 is CSAQDRSGVYEQYF. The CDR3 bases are TGCAGTGCCCAGGACCGTTCGGGGGTCTACGAGCAGTACTTC.